This paragraph covers one TCR beta chain sequence. Its specificity is not known. TCRdb passed the reads through MiXCR, listing each CDR3 protein once. The sample has 570,000 or so distinct CDR3 sequences, around two fifths seen once. The source of the sample is a study of T cell repertoires in cytomegalovirus infection. Study as a whole: Selected CMV epitopes included recently identified HLA-C-restricted ones as well as well-studied HLA-B-restricted ones. It was the public TCR beta signatures that indicated both CMV infection and matching HLA type.

Study conclusions and caveats: CMV-specific HLA-C-restricted TCR beta clonotypes dominated the ex vivo response. Carriers of CMV plus the relevant HLA were identified by cumulative public TCR beta family frequency.

CDR1 is SEHNR and CDR2 is FQNEAQ in the germline V gene (reference sequence). This CDR3 contains 14 residues. The V and J ends lost 2 bases and 8 bases, in that order; junction bases with no gene match: 3. The clonotype originates from a human donor in good health (CMV status not recorded). Some clones in this sample may be carry-over from other donors' samples. This specimen consisted of cultured PBMCs, obtained from culture after CMV antigen stimulation. This sequence joins TRBV7-9 and TRBJ2-1; TRBD2 aligns across 10 bases. The CDR3 is CASSLIGTSDEQFF. The CDR3 DNA follows: TGTGCCAGCAGCTTAATAGGGACTAGCGATGAGCAGTTCTTC.